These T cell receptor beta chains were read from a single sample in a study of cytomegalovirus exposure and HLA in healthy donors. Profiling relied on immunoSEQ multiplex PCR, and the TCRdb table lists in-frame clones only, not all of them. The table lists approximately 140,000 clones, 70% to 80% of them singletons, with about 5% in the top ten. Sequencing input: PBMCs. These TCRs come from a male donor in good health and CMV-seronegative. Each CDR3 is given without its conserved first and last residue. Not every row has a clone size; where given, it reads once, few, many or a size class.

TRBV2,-,ASSVGGNQPQH
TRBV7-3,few,ASSPSVEETQY
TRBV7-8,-,ASSPDQSGGITDTQY
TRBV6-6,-,ASSYGGAGGYT
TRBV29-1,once,SVVDATGGREAF
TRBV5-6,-,ASSYTSGGVFPH
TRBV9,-,ASSVSGAPAPNEQF
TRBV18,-,ASSRWTEATGELF
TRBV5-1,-,ASSFTGDSRNGYT
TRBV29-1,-,SVEVSGEKLF
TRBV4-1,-,ASSQVGLRDYGYT
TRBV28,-,ASSLSSGNTIY
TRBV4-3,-,ASSQFSGAVGTGELF
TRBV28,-,ASTSMKHNYGYT
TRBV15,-,ATSRHSRTGEPYEQY
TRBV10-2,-,ASINNTGGAGTGELF
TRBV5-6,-,ASSLFGDIEKLF
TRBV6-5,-,ASSYEEGSYEQY
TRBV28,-,ASSLGQGWEQY
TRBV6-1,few,ASNLDRGPYNEQF
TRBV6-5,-,ASSYQSGVTGELF
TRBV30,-,AWSVVGGPEQY
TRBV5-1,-,ASSLGQGDGYT
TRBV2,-,AGNSGLETQY
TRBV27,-,ASSFSANYGYT
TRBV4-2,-,ASSQDHRSTEAF
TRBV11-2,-,ASSPLMEMNTEAF
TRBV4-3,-,ASSQDYRGYGYT
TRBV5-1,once,ASSLETGDTYEQY
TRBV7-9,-,ASSNLQGSTEAF
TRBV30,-,AWGQGGNQPQH
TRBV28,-,ASSFLSGGLYEQY
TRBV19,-,ASSELAGPEETQY
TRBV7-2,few,ASSLVRAQPQH
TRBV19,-,ASRTSGGTTDTQY
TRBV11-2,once,ASSPKGAHLNTEAF
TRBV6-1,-,ASSDRGRETQY
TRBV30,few,AWSKGEISNSPLH
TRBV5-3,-,ARSTRGGEETQY
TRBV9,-,ASGLAGGQGQF
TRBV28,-,ATHIQQGEFPEAF
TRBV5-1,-,ASSLGPDRVRGYEQY
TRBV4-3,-,ASSAGGGTEAF
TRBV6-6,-,ASRDPGTGGNQPQH
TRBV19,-,ASSTGGSEQY
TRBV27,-,ASSLPGPTGELF
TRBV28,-,ASTSQPGATNEKLF
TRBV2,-,AAGTWGNNNEQF
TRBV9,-,ASSASGGAADTQY
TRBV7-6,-,ASSLGFAGAQETQY
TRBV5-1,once,ASSSNLFGTYNEQF
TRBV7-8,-,ASSTRLTSYNEQF
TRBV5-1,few,ASSPGDGYGYT
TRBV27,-,ASTQTGKEQF
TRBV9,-,ASNPSGAPYNEQF